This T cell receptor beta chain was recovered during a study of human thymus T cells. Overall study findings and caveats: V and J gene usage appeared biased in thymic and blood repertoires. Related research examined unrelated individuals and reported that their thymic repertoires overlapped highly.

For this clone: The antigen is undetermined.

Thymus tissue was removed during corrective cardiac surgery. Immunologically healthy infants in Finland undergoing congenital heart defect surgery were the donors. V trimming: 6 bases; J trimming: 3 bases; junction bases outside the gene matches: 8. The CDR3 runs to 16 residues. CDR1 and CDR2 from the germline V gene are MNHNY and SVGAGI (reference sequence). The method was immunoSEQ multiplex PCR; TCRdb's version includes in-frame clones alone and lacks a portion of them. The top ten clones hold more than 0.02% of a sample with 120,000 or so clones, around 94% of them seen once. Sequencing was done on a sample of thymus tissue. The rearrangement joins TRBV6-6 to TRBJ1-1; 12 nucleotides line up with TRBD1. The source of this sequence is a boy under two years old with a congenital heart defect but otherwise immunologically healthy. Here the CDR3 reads CASSTGTGGGDTEAFF. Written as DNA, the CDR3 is TGTGCCAGCAGCACCGGGACAGGGGGCGGAGACACTGAAGCTTTCTTT.